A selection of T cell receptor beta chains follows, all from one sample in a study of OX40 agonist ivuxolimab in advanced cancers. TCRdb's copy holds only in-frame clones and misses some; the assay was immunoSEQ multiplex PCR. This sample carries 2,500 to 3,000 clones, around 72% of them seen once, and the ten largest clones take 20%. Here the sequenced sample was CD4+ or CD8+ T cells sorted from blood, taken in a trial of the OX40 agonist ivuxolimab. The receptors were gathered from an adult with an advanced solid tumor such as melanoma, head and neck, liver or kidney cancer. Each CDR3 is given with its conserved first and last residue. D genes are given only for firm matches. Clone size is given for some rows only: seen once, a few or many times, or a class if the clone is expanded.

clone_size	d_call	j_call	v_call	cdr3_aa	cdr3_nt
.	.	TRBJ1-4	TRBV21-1	CASSKGGGAPNEKLFF	TGTGCCAGCAGCAAAGGAGGGGGCGCACCTAATGAAAAACTGTTTTTT
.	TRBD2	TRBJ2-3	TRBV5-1	CASSTGTSGITDTQYF	TGCGCCAGCAGCACCGGGACTAGCGGCATCACAGATACGCAGTATTTT
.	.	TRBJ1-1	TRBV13	CANLKDTEAFF	TGTGCCAACCTTAAGGACACTGAAGCTTTCTTT
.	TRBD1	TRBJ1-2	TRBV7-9	CASSTAAGTGGDGYTF	TGTGCCAGCAGCACCGCCGCCGGGACAGGGGGCGATGGCTACACCTTC
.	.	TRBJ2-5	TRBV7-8	CASSGPGTLEETQYF	TGTGCCAGCAGCGGACCCGGGACCCTAGAAGAGACCCAGTACTTC
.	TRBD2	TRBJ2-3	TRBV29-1	CSVAGTSGRESTDTQYF	TGCAGCGTTGCCGGGACTAGCGGGAGGGAGAGCACAGATACGCAGTATTTT
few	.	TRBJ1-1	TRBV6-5	CASSYLGVSEAFF	TGTGCCAGCAGTTACTTGGGGGTATCGGAAGCTTTCTTT
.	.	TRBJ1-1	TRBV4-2	CASSQLGQNTEAFF	TGTGCCAGCAGCCAACTAGGACAGAACACTGAAGCTTTCTTT
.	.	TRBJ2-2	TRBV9	CASSEGSWSGTGELFF	TGTGCCAGCAGCGAGGGGAGTTGGAGCGGGACCGGGGAGCTGTTTTTT
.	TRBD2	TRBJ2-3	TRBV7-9	CASSPLRLAPESRYTQYF	TGTGCCAGCAGCCCCCTCAGACTAGCGCCAGAATCTCGTTATACGCAGTATTTT
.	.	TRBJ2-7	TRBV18	CASSPTGISYEQYF	TGTGCCAGCTCACCTACAGGGATCTCCTACGAGCAGTACTTC
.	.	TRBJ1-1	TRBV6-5	CASSYPTEGGWPEAFF	TGTGCCAGCAGTTACCCCACAGAAGGGGGATGGCCTGAAGCTTTCTTT
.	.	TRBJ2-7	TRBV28	CASSPAQGDLRYYEQYF	TGTGCCAGCAGTCCAGCTCAGGGGGACTTAAGATATTACGAGCAGTACTTC
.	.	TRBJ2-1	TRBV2	CASSEAGGNEQFF	TGTGCCAGCAGTGAAGCAGGGGGGAATGAGCAGTTCTTC
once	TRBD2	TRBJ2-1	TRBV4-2	CASSQSSGGVDEQFF	TGTGCCAGCAGCCAATCTAGCGGGGGGGTAGATGAGCAGTTCTTC